This TCR beta chain is drawn from a study of blood T cell repertoires in COVID-19. On the study more broadly: PBMCs, B-cell-depleted T cells, or T cells provided the cDNA or gDNA that made up the material.

Resolution of symptoms, clearance, or two negative PCRs was present in recovered Cohort 3 donors. The germline gives CDR1 LNHDA, CDR2 SQIVND (reference sequence). There are 15 residues in the CDR3. The V and J ends lost 5 bases and 4 bases, in that order; junction bases with no gene match: 8. The table came from immunoSEQ multiplex PCR; TCRdb's copy has only in-frame clones and leaves some out. The sample lists 180,000 or so clones; about nine tenths were seen once. The material sequenced was PBMCs or T cells enriched from blood (not recorded which). This chain joins TRBV19 and TRBJ1-2, with TRBD1 matching over 9 bases. The source is a young woman who had recovered from COVID-19. This CDR3 reads CASSDSGTGLYGYTF. In DNA, the CDR3 is TGTGCCAGTAGTGATTCCGGGACAGGGCTCTATGGCTACACCTTC.